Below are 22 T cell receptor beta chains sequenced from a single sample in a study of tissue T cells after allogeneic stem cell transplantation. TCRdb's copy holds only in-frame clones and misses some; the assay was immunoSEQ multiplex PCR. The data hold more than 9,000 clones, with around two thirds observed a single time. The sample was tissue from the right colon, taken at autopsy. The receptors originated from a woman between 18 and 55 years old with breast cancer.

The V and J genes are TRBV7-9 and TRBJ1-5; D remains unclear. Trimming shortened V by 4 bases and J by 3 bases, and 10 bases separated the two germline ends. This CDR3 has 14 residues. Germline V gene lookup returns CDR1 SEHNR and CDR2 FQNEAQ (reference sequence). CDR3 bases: TGTGCCAGCAGCTCCGACGGCTTCAATCAGCCCCAGCATTTT. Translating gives CASSSDGFNQPQHF.

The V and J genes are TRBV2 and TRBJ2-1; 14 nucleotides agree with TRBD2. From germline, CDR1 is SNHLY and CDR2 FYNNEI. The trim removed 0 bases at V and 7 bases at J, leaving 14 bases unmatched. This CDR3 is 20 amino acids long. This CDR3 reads CASSEALQRRTSGGRNEQFF. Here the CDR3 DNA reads TGTGCCAGCAGTGAAGCGCTTCAACGCCGGACTAGCGGGGGGAGGAATGAGCAGTTCTTC.

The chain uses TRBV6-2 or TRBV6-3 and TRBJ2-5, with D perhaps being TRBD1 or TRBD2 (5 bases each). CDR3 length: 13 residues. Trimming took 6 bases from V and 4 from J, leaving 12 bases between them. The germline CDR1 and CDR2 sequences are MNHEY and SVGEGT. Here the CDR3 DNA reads TGTGCCAGCAGGCCTACGGGGCGAGAGACCCAGTACTTC. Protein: CASRPTGRETQYF.

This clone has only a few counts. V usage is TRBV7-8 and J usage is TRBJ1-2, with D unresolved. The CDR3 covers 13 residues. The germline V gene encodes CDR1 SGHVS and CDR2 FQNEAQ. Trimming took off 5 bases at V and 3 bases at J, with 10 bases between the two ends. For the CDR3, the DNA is TGTGCCAGCAGCCCCACCCTTCACTATGGCTACACCTTC. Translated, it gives CASSPTLHYGYTF.

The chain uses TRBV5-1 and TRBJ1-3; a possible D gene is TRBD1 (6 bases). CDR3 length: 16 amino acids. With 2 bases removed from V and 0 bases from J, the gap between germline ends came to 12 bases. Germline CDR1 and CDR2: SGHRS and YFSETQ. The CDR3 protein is CASSLWGADSGNTIYF. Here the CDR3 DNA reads TGCGCCAGCAGCTTATGGGGGGCTGACTCTGGAAACACCATATATTTT.

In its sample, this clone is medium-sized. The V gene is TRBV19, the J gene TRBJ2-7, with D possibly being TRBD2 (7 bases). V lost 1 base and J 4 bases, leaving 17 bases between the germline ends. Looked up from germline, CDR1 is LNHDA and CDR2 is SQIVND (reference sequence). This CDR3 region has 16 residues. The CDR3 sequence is CASSIGAGATNYEQYF. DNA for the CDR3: TGTGCCAGTAGTATAGGGGCGGGGGCCACCAATTACGAGCAGTACTTC.

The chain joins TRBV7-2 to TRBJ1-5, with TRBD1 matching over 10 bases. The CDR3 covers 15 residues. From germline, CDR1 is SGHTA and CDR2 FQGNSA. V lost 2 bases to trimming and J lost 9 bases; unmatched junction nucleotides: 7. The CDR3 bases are TGTGCCAGCAGCTTATGGACAGGGGGTTCGGCGCCCCAGCATTTT. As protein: CASSLWTGGSAPQHF.

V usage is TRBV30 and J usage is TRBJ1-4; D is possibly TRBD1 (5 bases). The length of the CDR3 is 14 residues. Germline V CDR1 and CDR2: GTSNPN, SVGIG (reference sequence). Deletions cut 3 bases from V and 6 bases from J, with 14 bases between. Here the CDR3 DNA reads TGTGCCTGGAGCTCCGGGTTAGGGGATGAAAAACTGTTTTTT. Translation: CAWSSGLGDEKLFF.

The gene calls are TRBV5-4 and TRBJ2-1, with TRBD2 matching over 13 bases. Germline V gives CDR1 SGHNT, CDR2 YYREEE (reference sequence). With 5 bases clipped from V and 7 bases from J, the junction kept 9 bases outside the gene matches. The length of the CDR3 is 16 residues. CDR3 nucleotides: TGTGCCAGCAGGAGGACTAGCGGGAGCCCCCGGAATGAGCAGTTCTTC. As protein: CASRRTSGSPRNEQFF.

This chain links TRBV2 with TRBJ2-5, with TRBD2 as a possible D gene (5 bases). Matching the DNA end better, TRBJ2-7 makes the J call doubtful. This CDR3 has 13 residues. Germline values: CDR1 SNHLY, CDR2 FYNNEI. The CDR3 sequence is CASTLGSQGEQYF. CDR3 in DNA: TGTGCCAGCACCCTAGGGAGCCAAGGCGAGCAGTACTTC.

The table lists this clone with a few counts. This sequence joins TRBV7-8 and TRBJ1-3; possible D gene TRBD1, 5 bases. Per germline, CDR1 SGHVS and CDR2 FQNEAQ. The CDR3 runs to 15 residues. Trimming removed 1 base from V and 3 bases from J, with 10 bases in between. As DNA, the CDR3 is TGTGCCAGCAGCTTAGACGGGACCGGTGGAAACACCATATATTTT. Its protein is CASSLDGTGGNTIYF.

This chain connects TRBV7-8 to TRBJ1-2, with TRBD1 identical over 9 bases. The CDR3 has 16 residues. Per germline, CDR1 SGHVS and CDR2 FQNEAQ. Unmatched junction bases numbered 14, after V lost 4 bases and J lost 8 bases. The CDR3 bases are TGTGCCAGCAGCTCTACGGGACAGGGAGCCTTTCGAGGCTACACCTTC. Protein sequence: CASSSTGQGAFRGYTF.

The CDR3: CASSYHRGPFSNQPQHF. DNA of the CDR3: TGTGCCAGCAGCTACCACAGGGGGCCTTTTAGCAATCAGCCCCAGCATTTT. The chain recombines TRBV21-1 with TRBJ1-5; no check of the table's D call, TRBD1, against the DNA was made. TRBV21-1 is flagged as a pseudogene. The CDR3 extends over 17 amino acids.

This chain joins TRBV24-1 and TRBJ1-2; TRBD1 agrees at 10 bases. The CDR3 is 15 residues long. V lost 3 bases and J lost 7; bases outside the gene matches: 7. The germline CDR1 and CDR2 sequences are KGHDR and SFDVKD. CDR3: CATSDGTGALSGYTF. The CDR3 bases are TGTGCCACCAGTGATGGGACAGGGGCACTTAGTGGCTACACCTTC.

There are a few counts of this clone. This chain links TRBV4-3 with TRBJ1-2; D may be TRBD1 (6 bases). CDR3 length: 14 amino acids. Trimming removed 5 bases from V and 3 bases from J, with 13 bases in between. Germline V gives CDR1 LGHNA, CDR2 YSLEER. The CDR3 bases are TGCGCCAGCAGCACCAGGGGCGCGCACTATGGCTACACCTTC. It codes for CASSTRGAHYGYTF.

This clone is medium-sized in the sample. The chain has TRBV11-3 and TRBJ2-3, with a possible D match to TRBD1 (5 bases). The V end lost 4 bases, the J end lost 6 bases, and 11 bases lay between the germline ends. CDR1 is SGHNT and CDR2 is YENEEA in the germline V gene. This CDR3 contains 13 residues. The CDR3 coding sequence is TGTGCCAGCAGCTGGACAATGTTTGATACGCAGTATTTT. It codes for CASSWTMFDTQYF.

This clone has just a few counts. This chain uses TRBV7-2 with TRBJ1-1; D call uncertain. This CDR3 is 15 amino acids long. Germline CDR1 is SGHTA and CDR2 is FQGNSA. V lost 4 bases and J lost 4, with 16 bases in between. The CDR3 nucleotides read TGTGCCAGCAGCTCCGGACCGAACCCAAGCACTGAAGCTTTCTTT. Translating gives CASSSGPNPSTEAFF.

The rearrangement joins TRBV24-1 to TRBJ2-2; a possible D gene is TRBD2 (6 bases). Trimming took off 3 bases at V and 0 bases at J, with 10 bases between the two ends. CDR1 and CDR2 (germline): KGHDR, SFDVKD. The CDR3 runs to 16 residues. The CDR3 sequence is CATSDRLASNTGELFF. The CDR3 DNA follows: TGTGCCACCAGTGATAGGCTAGCGTCGAACACCGGGGAGCTGTTTTTT.

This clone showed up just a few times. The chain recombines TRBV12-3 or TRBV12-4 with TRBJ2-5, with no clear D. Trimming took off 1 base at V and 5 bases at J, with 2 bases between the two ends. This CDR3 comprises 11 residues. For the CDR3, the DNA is TGTGCCAGCAGTTTAGTTGAGACCCAGTACTTC. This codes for CASSLVETQYF.

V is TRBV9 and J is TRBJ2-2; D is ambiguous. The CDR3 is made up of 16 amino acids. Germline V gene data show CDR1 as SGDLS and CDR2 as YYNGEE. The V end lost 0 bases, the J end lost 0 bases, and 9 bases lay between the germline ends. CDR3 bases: TGTGCCAGCAGCGTAGGGCTTATCGCGAACACCGGGGAGCTGTTTTTT. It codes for CASSVGLIANTGELFF.

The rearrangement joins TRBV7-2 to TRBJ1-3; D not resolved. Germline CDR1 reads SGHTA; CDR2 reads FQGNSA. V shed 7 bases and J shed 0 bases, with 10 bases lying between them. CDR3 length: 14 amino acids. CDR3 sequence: CASTPSHSGNTIYF. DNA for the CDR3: TGTGCCAGCACCCCGTCCCACTCTGGAAACACCATATATTTT. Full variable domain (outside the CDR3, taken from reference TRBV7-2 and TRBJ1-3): GAGVSQSPSNKVTEKGKDVELRCDPISGHTALYWYRQSLGQGLEFLIYFQGNSAPDKSGLPSDRFSAERTGGSVSTLTIQRTQQEDSAVYLCASTPSHSGNTIYFGEGSWLTVV.

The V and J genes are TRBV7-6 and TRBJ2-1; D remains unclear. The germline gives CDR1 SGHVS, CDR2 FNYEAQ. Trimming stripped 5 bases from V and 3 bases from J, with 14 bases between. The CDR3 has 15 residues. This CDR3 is CASSPYKLSYNEQFF. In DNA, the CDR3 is TGTGCCAGCAGCCCGTACAAACTTAGCTACAATGAGCAGTTCTTC.